What follows are 16 T cell receptor beta chains derived from one specimen sequenced in a study of T cell responses to AZD1222 COVID-19 vaccine. Measured with immunoSEQ multiplex PCR; TCRdb has only the in-frame clones, and not every one. The sample yields roughly 77,000 clones, approximately 91% seen once. The specimen comprised peripheral blood, sampled on day 0 of MenACWY control vaccination. The source of these receptors is an adult in good health.

This rearrangement joins TRBV28 to TRBJ2-1; 9 bases map to TRBD2. J lost 4 bases, V lost 7 bases, and 8 bases had no gene match. This CDR3 spans 15 amino acids. Germline assignment: CDR1 MDHEN and CDR2 SYDVKM. As DNA, the CDR3 is TGTGCCAGCATGGCGACTAGCGGATTGTACAATGAGCAGTTCTTC. This translates into CASMATSGLYNEQFF. The variable domain in full, with the rest retrieved from reference TRBV28 and TRBJ2-1, is DVKVTQSSRYLVKRTGEKVFLECVQDMDHENMFWYRQDPGLGLRLIYFSYDVKMKEKGDIPEGYSVSREKKERFSLILESASTNQTSMYLCASMATSGLYNEQFFGPGTRLTVL.

V usage is TRBV10-3 and J usage is TRBJ2-3, with unresolved D. V lost 3 bases to trimming and J lost 2 bases, with 3 bases between them. Germline V lookup: CDR1 ENHRY, CDR2 SYGVKD. CDR3 length: 12 amino acids. Here the CDR3 DNA reads TGTGCCATCAGTGACAACACAGATACGCAGTATTTT. Translating it yields CAISDNTDTQYF.

The chain joins TRBV18 to TRBJ2-2; no definite D call. From germline, CDR1 is KGHSH and CDR2 LQKENI. V was clipped by 0 bases and J by 0 bases, with 8 bases between them. The CDR3 runs 16 residues. The CDR3 spells CASSPPVGSNTGELFF. CDR3 sequence (DNA): TGTGCCAGCTCACCACCAGTTGGGTCGAACACCGGGGAGCTGTTTTTT.

This clone was recorded only once. The chain employs TRBV7-6 and TRBJ2-3, with 8 bases fitting TRBD1. The germline V gene has CDR1 SGHVS and CDR2 FNYEAQ. The V gene end was trimmed by 1 base and the J gene end by 1 base; junction bases not matched to a gene: 7. CDR3 length: 17 amino acids. The CDR3 DNA sequence: TGTGCCAGCAGCTTAGGACAGGGGCGGGTCCGCACAGATACGCAGTATTTT. It encodes CASSLGQGRVRTDTQYF. The full variable domain, its missing parts supplied by reference TRBV7-6 and TRBJ2-3, is GAGVSQSPRYKVTKRGQDVALRCDPISGHVSLYWYRQALGQGPEFLTYFNYEAQQDKSGLPNDRFSAERPEGSISTLTIQRTEQRDSAMYRCASSLGQGRVRTDTQYFGPGTRLTVL.

The V call is TRBV27, the J call TRBJ2-7; no reliable D call. The CDR3 is 12 residues long. The V and J ends lost 3 bases and 6 bases respectively, with 9 bases between them. Germline CDR1 is MNHEY and CDR2 is SMNVEV (reference sequence). CDR3 protein: CASSFRGSEQYF. The DNA for the CDR3 is TGTGCCAGCAGTTTTCGAGGATCCGAGCAGTACTTC.

The chain links TRBV27 to TRBJ1-2; D gene unclear. Trimming shortened V by 1 base and J by 10 bases, and 16 bases separated the two germline ends. The CDR3 length is 14 residues. CDR1 is MNHEY and CDR2 is SMNVEV in the germline V gene (reference sequence). The CDR3 reads CASSLYLGFADYTF. The CDR3, as DNA: TGTGCCAGCAGTTTATATTTGGGATTTGCGGACTACACCTTC.

The genes are TRBV20-1 and TRBJ1-5; D possibly corresponds to TRBD1 (6 bases). CDR3 length: 16 residues. Per germline, CDR1 DFQATT and CDR2 SNEGSKA (reference sequence). The V end lost 3 bases, the J end lost 7 bases, and 22 bases lay between the germline ends. In DNA form, the CDR3 reads TGCAGTGCTAGTGAGGGGGTAGGAAGGGTGACGCAGCCCCAGCATTTT. It specifies CSASEGVGRVTQPQHF.

The chain recombines TRBV7-2 with TRBJ1-6, with TRBD1 matching 7 bases. This CDR3 is 17 amino acids long. CDR1 and CDR2 from the germline V gene are SGHTA and FQGNSA. V shed 6 bases, J shed 5 bases, and the junction held 13 bases outside the gene matches. The CDR3 sequence: CASRRTRTGPNNSPLHF. The CDR3, as DNA: TGTGCCAGCAGGCGAACCAGGACAGGTCCCAATAATTCACCCCTCCACTTT.

The chain uses TRBV5-4 and TRBJ1-2; 7 bases line up with TRBD1. This CDR3 comprises 16 residues. After removal of 4 bases from V and 2 bases from J, the junction contained 11 bases not matched to a gene. CDR1 and CDR2 (germline): SGHNT, YYREEE (reference sequence). As DNA, the CDR3 is TGTGCCAGCAGCCTGCAGACAGGGAACAGAAACTATGGCTACACCTTC. Its translation is CASSLQTGNRNYGYTF.

About this clone: Sequence at one end of the junction differs from germline and may be a read error. V usage is TRBV27 and J usage is TRBJ2-1; D is perhaps TRBD1 or TRBD2 (5 bases each). Germline CDR1 and CDR2: MNHEY and SMNVEV (reference sequence). CDR3 size: 11 residues. The CDR3 protein is CASSSAMGRVF. CDR3 sequence (DNA): TGTGCCAGCAGTTCTGCTATGGGGCGGGTCTTC.

J is TRBJ2-7 and V is TRBV20-1, with D uncertain. The CDR3 totals 12 residues. Germline loops: CDR1 DFQATT, CDR2 SNEGSKA (reference sequence). Trimming shortened V by 3 bases and J by 2 bases, and 8 bases separated the two germline ends. The CDR3 is CSASPQTYEQYF. CDR3 in DNA: TGCAGTGCTAGTCCCCAGACCTACGAGCAGTACTTC.

The chain is built from TRBV7-9 and TRBJ1-1; unclear D gene. The germline V and J ends were trimmed by 0 bases and 2 bases, with 4 bases remaining between them. CDR1 SEHNR and CDR2 FQNEAQ come from the germline V gene (reference sequence). This CDR3 comprises 13 residues. The CDR3 loop reads CASSLAGNTEAFF. CDR3 nucleotides: TGTGCCAGCAGCTTAGCGGGTAACACTGAAGCTTTCTTT.

J is TRBJ2-3 and V is TRBV24-1; D might be TRBD2 (7 bases). Trimming left V 5 bases short and J 6 bases short, with 20 bases between. CDR1 KGHDR and CDR2 SFDVKD come from the germline V gene. The length of the CDR3 is 16 residues. The CDR3 nucleotides read TGTGCCACCAGTGGCACCGGGGGGCCCTATGGGGATACGCAGTATTTT. As protein: CATSGTGGPYGDTQYF.

The chain is built from TRBV18 and TRBJ2-7, with D possibly TRBD1 on 6 matching bases. Germline V gene data show CDR1 as KGHSH and CDR2 as LQKENI. The CDR3 length is 14 residues. V shed 3 bases and J shed 6 bases, with 15 bases lying between them. CDR3 DNA: TGTGCCAGCTCACCGGGACGGACAGAGTCCGAGCAGTACTTC. It specifies CASSPGRTESEQYF.

CDR3: CASSQEGTSGGAYEQFF. The CDR3, as DNA: TGTGCCAGCAGCCAAGAAGGGACTAGCGGGGGGGCGTATGAGCAGTTCTTC. The chain joins TRBV4-2 to TRBJ2-1; 16 bases are shared with TRBD2. The CDR3 totals 17 residues. With 0 bases clipped from V and 8 bases from J, the junction kept 4 bases outside the gene matches. The germline V gene encodes CDR1 LGHNA and CDR2 YNFKEQ.

The chain combines TRBV5-1 with TRBJ2-1, with D perhaps TRBD1 or TRBD2 (6 bases each). The germline V gene encodes CDR1 SGHRS and CDR2 YFSETQ. The CDR3 sequence is 15 residues long. V lost 2 bases, J lost 5 bases, and 14 bases lay in between. The CDR3 sequence: CASSFVGGNNNEQFF. The CDR3 coding sequence is TGCGCCAGCAGCTTCGTAGGGGGGAACAACAATGAGCAGTTCTTC.